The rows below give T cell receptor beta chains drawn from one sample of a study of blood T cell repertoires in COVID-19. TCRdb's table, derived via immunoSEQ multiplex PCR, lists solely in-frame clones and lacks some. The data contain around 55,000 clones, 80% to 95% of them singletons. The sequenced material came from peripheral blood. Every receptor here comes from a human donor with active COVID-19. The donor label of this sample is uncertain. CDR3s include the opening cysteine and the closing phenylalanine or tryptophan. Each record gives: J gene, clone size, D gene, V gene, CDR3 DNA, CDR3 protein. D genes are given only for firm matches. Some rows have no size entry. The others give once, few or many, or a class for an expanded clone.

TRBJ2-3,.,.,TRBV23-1,TGCGCCAGCAGTACAGGGTTGGATACGCAGTATTTT,CASSTGLDTQYF
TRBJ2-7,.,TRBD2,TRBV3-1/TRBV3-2,TGTGCCAGCAGCTTCACTAGCGGGAGACGAGGGTCCTACGAGCAGTACTTC,CASSFTSGRRGSYEQYF
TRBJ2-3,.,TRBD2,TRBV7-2,TGTGCCAGCAGCTATGATAGCGGGGGAACAGATACGCAGTATTTT,CASSYDSGGTDTQYF
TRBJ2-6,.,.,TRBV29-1,TGCAGCGTCTCAGGGCGCTCTGGGGCCAACGTCCTGACTTTC,CSVSGRSGANVLTF
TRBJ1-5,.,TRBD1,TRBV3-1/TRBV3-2,TGTGCCAGCAGCCAAGACCCTACAGGGGTTAATCAGCCCCAGCATTTT,CASSQDPTGVNQPQHF
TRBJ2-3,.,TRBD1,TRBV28,TGTGCCAGCATTCTCTACAGGGGTGATACGCAGTATTTT,CASILYRGDTQYF
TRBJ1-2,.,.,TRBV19,TGTGCCAGTACATCAGGGGCCGCAAACTATGGCTACACCTTC,CASTSGAANYGYTF
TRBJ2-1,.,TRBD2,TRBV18,TGTGCCAGCTCACCACCGGGAGGGAGCTCCTACAATGAGCAGTTCTTC,CASSPPGGSSYNEQFF
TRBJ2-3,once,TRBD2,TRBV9,TGTGCCAGCAGCGTAGATTCGGGACTAACCGCCGAAACAGATACGCAGTATTTT,CASSVDSGLTAETDTQYF
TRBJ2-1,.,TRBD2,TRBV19,TGTGCCAGTAGACCTAGCGGGAGGGGAAATGAGCAGTTCTTC,CASRPSGRGNEQFF
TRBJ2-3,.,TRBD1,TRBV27,TGTGCCAGCAGGCCGGGACAGGGGTATTCAGATACGCAGTATTTT,CASRPGQGYSDTQYF
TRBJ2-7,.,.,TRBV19,TGTGCCAGTAGTACCGGGGGGCAGGGTTACGAGCAGTACTTC,CASSTGGQGYEQYF
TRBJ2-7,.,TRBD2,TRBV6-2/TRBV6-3,TGTGCCAGCAGTGGCTCCGGGACTAGCAGTTACGAGCAGTACTTC,CASSGSGTSSYEQYF
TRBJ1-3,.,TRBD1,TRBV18,TGTGCCAGCTCACTTGGGACAGGGAAGTTTTCCACTGGAAACACCATATATTTT,CASSLGTGKFSTGNTIYF
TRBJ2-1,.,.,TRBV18,TGTGCCAGCTCACCGTTGGGAGAGTTTTACAATGAGCAGTTCTTC,CASSPLGEFYNEQFF
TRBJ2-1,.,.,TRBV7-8,TGTGCCAGCAGTCGTCTAGGAGCCGTGAATGAGCAGTTCTTC,CASSRLGAVNEQFF
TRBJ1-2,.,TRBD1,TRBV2,TGTGCCAGCAGTGCGGTCAGGACAGGGGGCGGCGGCTACACCTTC,CASSAVRTGGGGYTF
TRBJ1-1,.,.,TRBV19,TGTGCCAGTAGATACGGACAGAGCCGACCTGACACTGAAGCTTTCTTT,CASRYGQSRPDTEAFF
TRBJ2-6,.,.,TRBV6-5,TGTGCCAGCAGTTACTCAGGGGGTGGGGCCAACGTCCTGACTTTC,CASSYSGGGANVLTF
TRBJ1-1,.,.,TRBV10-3,TGTGCCATCAGTGTGAGGAACACTGAAGCTTTCTTT,CAISVRNTEAFF
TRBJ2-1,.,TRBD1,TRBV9,TGTGCCAGCAGCACCCCGGACAGGGATCCCTACAATGAGCAGTTCTTC,CASSTPDRDPYNEQFF
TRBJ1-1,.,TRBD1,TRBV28,TGTGCCAGCAGTCATAACAGGGGGTGGAACACTGAAGCTTTCTTT,CASSHNRGWNTEAFF
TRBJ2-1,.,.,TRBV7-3,TGTGCCAGCAGCCCCGAACTACAGGGTTCGCTAAAGCAGTTCTTC,CASSPELQGSLKQFF
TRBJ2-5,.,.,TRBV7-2,TGTGCCAGCAGCTTAGTGGCACATCAAGAGACCCAGTACTTC,CASSLVAHQETQYF
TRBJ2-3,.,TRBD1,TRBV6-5,TGTGCCAGCAGTTCGTTCACGGACAGGGAGGCAGATACGCAGTATTTT,CASSSFTDREADTQYF
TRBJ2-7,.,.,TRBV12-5,TGTGCTAGTGGTTTGGCTCCCAGGGCGAACGAGCAGTACTTC,CASGLAPRANEQYF
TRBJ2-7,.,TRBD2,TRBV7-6,TGTGCCAGCAGACAGGAGCTAGCGGGGTCCTACGAGCAGTACTTC,CASRQELAGSYEQYF
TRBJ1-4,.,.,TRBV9,TGTGCCAGCAGCGTAGCTGGGGGCTATAATGAAAAACTGTTTTTT,CASSVAGGYNEKLFF
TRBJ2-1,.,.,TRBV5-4,TGTGCCAGCAGCTTGGATCAATACAATGAGCAGTTCTTC,CASSLDQYNEQFF
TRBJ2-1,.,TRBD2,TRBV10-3,TGTGCCATCAGTGAGGAGGGGGGGGCCGTCAGCGGGAGGGCCCACAATGAGCAGTTCTTC,CAISEEGGAVSGRAHNEQFF
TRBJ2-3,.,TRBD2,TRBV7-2,TGTGCCAGCAGCTTAGATAGACTAGCGGGGGGGCCGAGGGTAGATACGCAGTATTTT,CASSLDRLAGGPRVDTQYF
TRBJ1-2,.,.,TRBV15,TGTGCCACCAGCAGAGAGGGGACATCGTATGGCTACACCTTC,CATSREGTSYGYTF
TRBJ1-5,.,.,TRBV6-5,TGTGCCAGCAGTTCCTCGGACATCATCGGGCAGCCCCAGCATTTT,CASSSSDIIGQPQHF
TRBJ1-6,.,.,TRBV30,TGTGCCTGGGCCCTGGGCCCGTATAATTCACCCCTCCACTTT,CAWALGPYNSPLHF
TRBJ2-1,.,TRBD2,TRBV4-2,TGTGCCAGCAGCCAAGTTGAGGCTAGCGGGGCCTCCTACAATGAGCAGTTCTTC,CASSQVEASGASYNEQFF
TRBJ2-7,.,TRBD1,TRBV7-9,TGTGCCAGCAGCCCGAAAGACAGGGTTCGCGAGCAGTACTTC,CASSPKDRVREQYF
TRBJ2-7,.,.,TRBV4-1,TGCGCCAGCAGCCTTCAACTGGGGCTAGTCCCCTACGAGCAGTACTTC,CASSLQLGLVPYEQYF
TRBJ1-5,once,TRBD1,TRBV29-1,TGCAGCGTGACGACAGGGGTCAATCAGCCCCAGCATTTT,CSVTTGVNQPQHF
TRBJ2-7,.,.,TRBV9,TGTGCCAGCAGCGTAGGAACAAGCGGTCTTTCCTACGAGCAGTACTTC,CASSVGTSGLSYEQYF
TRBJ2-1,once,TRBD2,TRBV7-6,TGTGCCAGCAGCTTATTAGGGACTAGCGGGAGAAATGAGCAGTTCTTC,CASSLLGTSGRNEQFF
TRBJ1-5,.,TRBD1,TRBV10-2,TGCGCCAGCAGCGACGACAGGGTCAATCAGCCCCAGCATTTT,CASSDDRVNQPQHF
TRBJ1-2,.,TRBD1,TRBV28,TGTGCCAGCAGTTTATCGAGGGGGCAGGGCTATGGCTACACCTTC,CASSLSRGQGYGYTF
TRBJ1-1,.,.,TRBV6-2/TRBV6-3,TGTGCCAGCAGTTACTCGCAGGGCCGTCCCAGAACTGAAGCTTTCTTT,CASSYSQGRPRTEAFF
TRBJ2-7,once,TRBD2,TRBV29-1,TGCAGCGTTACTAGCGGGACAAGCTCCTACGAGCAGTACTTC,CSVTSGTSSYEQYF
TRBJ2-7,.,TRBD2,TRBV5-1,TGCGCCAGCAGCTTGGGGGGGGGACCCAACTACGAGCAGTACTTC,CASSLGGGPNYEQYF
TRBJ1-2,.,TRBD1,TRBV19,TGTGCCAGTATGCGACAGGGGGCTTACTATGGCTACACCTTC,CASMRQGAYYGYTF
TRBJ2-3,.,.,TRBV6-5,TGTGCCAGCAGACCCCCGGGCACAGATACGCAGTATTTT,CASRPPGTDTQYF
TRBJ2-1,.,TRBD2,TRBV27,TGTGCCAGCAGTGCGTTAGCGGGAGGTGGGTACAATGAGCAGTTCTTC,CASSALAGGGYNEQFF
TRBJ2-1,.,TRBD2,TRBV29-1,TGCAGCGTAACCCCGGGGGGAATTAGTTCCTACAATGAGCAGTTCTTC,CSVTPGGISSYNEQFF
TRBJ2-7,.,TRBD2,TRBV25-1,TGTGCCAGCAGTCCCCGACTAGCAAGCAACGACGAGCAGTACTTC,CASSPRLASNDEQYF
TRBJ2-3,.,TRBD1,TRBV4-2,TGTGCCAGCAGCGAAGGACAGGGCAAAAGCACAGATACGCAGTATTTT,CASSEGQGKSTDTQYF
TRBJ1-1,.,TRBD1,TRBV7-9,TGTGCCAGCAGCCCTTACGAGGGGGCGGACACTGAAGCTTTCTTT,CASSPYEGADTEAFF
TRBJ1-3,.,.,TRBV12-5,TGTGCTAGTGGTCTAAAGGACAGCCCGGGAGGAAACACCATATATTTT,CASGLKDSPGGNTIYF